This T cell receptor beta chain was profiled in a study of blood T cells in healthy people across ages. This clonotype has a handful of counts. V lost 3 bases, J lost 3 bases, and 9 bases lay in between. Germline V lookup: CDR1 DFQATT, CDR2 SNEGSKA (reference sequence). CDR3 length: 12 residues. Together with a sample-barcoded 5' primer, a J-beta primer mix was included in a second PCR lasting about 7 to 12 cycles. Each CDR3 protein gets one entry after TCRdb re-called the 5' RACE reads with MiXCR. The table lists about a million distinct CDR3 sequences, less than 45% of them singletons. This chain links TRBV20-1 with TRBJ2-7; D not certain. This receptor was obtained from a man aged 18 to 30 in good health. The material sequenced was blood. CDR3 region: CSASEASYEQYF. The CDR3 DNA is TGCAGTGCTAGTGAGGCTAGCTACGAGCAGTACTTC.